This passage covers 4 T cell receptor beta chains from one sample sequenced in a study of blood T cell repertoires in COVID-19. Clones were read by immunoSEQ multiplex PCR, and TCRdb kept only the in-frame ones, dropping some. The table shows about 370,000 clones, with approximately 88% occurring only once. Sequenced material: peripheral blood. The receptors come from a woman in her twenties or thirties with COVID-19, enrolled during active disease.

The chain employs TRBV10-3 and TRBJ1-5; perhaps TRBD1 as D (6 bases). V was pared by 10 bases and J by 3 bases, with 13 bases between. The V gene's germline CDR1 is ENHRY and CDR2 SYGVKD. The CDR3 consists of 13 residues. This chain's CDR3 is CANPGQVNQPQHF. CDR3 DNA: TGTGCCAATCCGGGACAAGTCAATCAGCCCCAGCATTTT.

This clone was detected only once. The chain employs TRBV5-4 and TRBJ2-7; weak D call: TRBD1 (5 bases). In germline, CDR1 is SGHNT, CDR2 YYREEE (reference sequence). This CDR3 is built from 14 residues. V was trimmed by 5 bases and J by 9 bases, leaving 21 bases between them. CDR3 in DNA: TGTGCCAGCAGTTTTCAGGGAAACCCTGCGATGCAGTACTTC. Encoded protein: CASSFQGNPAMQYF.

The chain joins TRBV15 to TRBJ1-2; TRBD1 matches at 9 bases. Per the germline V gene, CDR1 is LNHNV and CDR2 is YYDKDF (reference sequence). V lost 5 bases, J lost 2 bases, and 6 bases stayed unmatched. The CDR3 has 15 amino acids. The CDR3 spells CATSLRTGDNYGYTF. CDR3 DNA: TGTGCCACCAGCTTACGGACAGGGGACAACTATGGCTACACCTTC. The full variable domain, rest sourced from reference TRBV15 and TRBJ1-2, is DAMVIQNPRYQVTQFGKPVTLSCSQTLNHNVMYWYQQKSSQAPKLLFHYYDKDFNNEADTPDNFQSRRPNTSFCFLDIRSPGLGDTAMYLCATSLRTGDNYGYTFGSGTRLTVV.

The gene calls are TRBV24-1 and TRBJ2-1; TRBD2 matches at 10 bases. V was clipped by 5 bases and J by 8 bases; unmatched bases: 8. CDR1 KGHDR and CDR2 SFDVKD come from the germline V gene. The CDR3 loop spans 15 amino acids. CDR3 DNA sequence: TGTGCCACCAGTGGGGGGGCTAGCGGGAGCTATGAGCAGTTCTTC. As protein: CATSGGASGSYEQFF.